The 16 T cell receptor beta chains below come from one sample, sequenced in a study of shared clonotypes between healthy human individuals. Clones were read by immunoSEQ multiplex PCR, and TCRdb kept only the in-frame ones, dropping some. The table records around 1.9 million clones, roughly 93% of them present only once. Terminally differentiated effector memory CD45RA+ cells were excluded from the naive CD8 cells, which were CD45RO-negative and positively selected for CCR7. The sample was naive CD8+ T cells from PBMCs. These receptors all come from a man younger than 35 in good health. Some clones in this sample may be carry-over from other donors' samples.

V usage is TRBV29-1 and J usage is TRBJ2-7, with TRBD1 matching 7 bases. The junction had 7 bases not matched to a gene; V was cut back by 5 bases and J by 3 bases. The germline V gene has CDR1 SQVTM and CDR2 ANQGSEA. This CDR3 has 13 residues. The CDR3 DNA is TGCAGCGTTATCCGGGACAGCCACTACGAGCAGTACTTC. This codes for CSVIRDSHYEQYF.

The rearrangement joins TRBV6-1 to TRBJ2-1; no reliable D call. The CDR3 consists of 13 residues. Germline V gives CDR1 MNHNS, CDR2 SASEGT. Trimming left V 8 bases short and J 10 bases short, with 18 bases between. Here the CDR3 reads CASHFGRQWEQFF. CDR3 sequence (DNA): TGTGCCAGCCACTTCGGACGGCAATGGGAGCAGTTCTTC.

This rearrangement joins TRBV10-3 to TRBJ2-7; TRBD2 matches at 11 bases. CDR1 ENHRY and CDR2 SYGVKD come from the germline V gene. This CDR3 spans 15 amino acids. V shed 8 bases, J shed 3 bases, and the junction held 9 bases outside the gene matches. Here the CDR3 reads CAILPGLAGNYEQYF. CDR3 coding DNA: TGTGCCATCCTACCTGGACTAGCGGGCAACTACGAGCAGTACTTC.

The rearrangement links TRBV29-1 to TRBJ2-2; D gene uncertain. CDR3 length equals 15 residues. V lost 4 bases, J lost 0 bases, and 12 bases lay in between. The V gene's germline CDR1 is SQVTM and CDR2 ANQGSEA. For the CDR3, the DNA is TGCAGCGTTGTAGGTGGACGCCCGAACACCGGGGAGCTGTTTTTT. Translating gives CSVVGGRPNTGELFF.

The chain couples TRBV5-6 to TRBJ2-7; the match to TRBD1 covers 10 bases. CDR1 and CDR2 (germline): SGHDT, YYEEEE. This CDR3 spans 15 amino acids. V trimming: 4 bases; J trimming: 4 bases; junction bases outside the gene matches: 8. The CDR3 here is CASSTETGGPYEQYF. CDR3 sequence (DNA): TGTGCCAGCAGCACTGAGACAGGGGGCCCGTACGAGCAGTACTTC.

The chain links TRBV7-8 to TRBJ2-2; 7 bases are a match to TRBD2. The V gene end was trimmed by 5 bases and the J gene end by 4 bases; junction bases not matched to a gene: 10. From germline, CDR1 is SGHVS and CDR2 FQNEAQ. The CDR3 is made up of 16 amino acids. CDR3 sequence: CASSPWVGGSTGELFF. CDR3 nucleotides: TGTGCCAGCAGCCCCTGGGTCGGCGGGAGCACCGGGGAGCTGTTTTTT. Full variable domain (rest looked up from reference TRBV7-8 and TRBJ2-2): GAGVSQSPRYKVAKRGQDVALRCDPISGHVSLFWYQQALGQGPEFLTYFQNEAQLDKSGLPSDRFFAERPEGSVSTLKIQRTQQEDSAVYLCASSPWVGGSTGELFFGEGSRLTVL.

The chain uses TRBV5-4 and TRBJ1-1; D is undetermined. Germline V lookup: CDR1 SGHNT, CDR2 YYREEE (reference sequence). This CDR3 has 12 amino acids. V was shortened by 1 base and J by 7 bases, with 8 bases between the two germline ends. Here the CDR3 DNA reads TGTGCCAGCAGCTTGTTCCGGGATGAAGCTTTCTTT. Translation gives CASSLFRDEAFF.

Written as DNA, the CDR3 is TGTGCCAGCAACCAAGGAAACACCATATATTTT. Protein sequence: CASNQGNTIYF. This chain connects TRBV6-6 to TRBJ1-3; D gene unclear. The ends were cut back, 7 bases at V and 4 bases at J, with 5 bases in the middle. The CDR3 has 11 amino acids. Per the germline V gene, CDR1 is MNHNY and CDR2 is SVGAGI (reference sequence).

This clone has a single count. The chain recombines TRBV28 with TRBJ2-3; no firm D call. CDR3 length: 13 residues. Trimming took 6 bases from V and 6 from J, leaving 13 bases between them. Germline loops: CDR1 MDHEN, CDR2 SYDVKM. CDR3 DNA sequence: TGTGCCAGCAGCCTTAGAGTCCAGGATACGCAGTATTTT. Amino acids: CASSLRVQDTQYF.

The rearrangement joins TRBV19 to TRBJ2-1; D ambiguous. V was clipped by 3 bases and J by 9 bases, with 18 bases between them. The CDR3 is made up of 15 amino acids. CDR1 is LNHDA, CDR2 SQIVND, per germline (reference sequence). The CDR3: CASSIPSSRRIEQFF. The DNA for the CDR3 is TGTGCCAGTAGTATCCCCAGTTCGAGGCGGATTGAGCAGTTCTTC. The full variable domain, rest sourced from reference TRBV19 and TRBJ2-1, is DGGITQSPKYLFRKEGQNVTLSCEQNLNHDAMYWYRQDPGQGLRLIYYSQIVNDFQKGDIAEGYSVSREKKESFPLTVTSAQKNPTAFYLCASSIPSSRRIEQFFGPGTRLTVL.

As concerns this clone: A read error is likely here: a far larger clone is one base away. The J gene is TRBJ2-1, the V gene TRBV4-2; D is possibly TRBD2 (6 bases). The CDR3 is 16 amino acids. The V and J ends lost 1 base and 8 bases respectively, with 18 bases between them. Germline values: CDR1 LGHNA, CDR2 YNFKEQ. CDR3 DNA: TGTGCCAGCAGCCAAGTTGCCAGCGACCGGGGGTATGAGCAGTTCTTC. It specifies CASSQVASDRGYEQFF.

J is TRBJ2-2 and V is TRBV7-9; a weak D match, TRBD2 (5 bases). Trimming pared 0 bases from V and 0 bases from J, leaving 8 bases between. CDR3 length: 16 residues. CDR1 and CDR2 from the germline V gene are SEHNR and FQNEAQ (reference sequence). DNA of the CDR3: TGTGCCAGCAGCTTAGCGCCTAGCTCGAACACCGGGGAGCTGTTTTTT. It translates to CASSLAPSSNTGELFF.

The genes are TRBV5-1 and TRBJ2-3; 10 nucleotides agree with TRBD1. V lost 0 bases, J lost 6 bases, and 4 bases stayed unmatched. The germline gives CDR1 SGHRS, CDR2 YFSETQ. This CDR3 spans 15 amino acids. CDR3 coding DNA: TGCGCCAGCAGCTTGGGACAGGGGGCTGCCGATACGCAGTATTTT. Its translation is CASSLGQGAADTQYF.

V is TRBV27 and J is TRBJ2-2, with D possibly being TRBD1 (6 bases). V was cut by 6 bases and J by 7 bases, with 21 bases left in between. Germline CDR1 reads MNHEY; CDR2 reads SMNVEV (reference sequence). This CDR3 contains 16 residues. CDR3 sequence reads: CASRLGVRGKGGELFF. The CDR3 coding sequence is TGTGCCAGCAGGCTTGGGGTCAGGGGAAAGGGCGGGGAGCTGTTTTTT.

The chain has TRBV27 and TRBJ1-2, with D tentatively TRBD1 (5 bases). Germline CDR1 and CDR2: MNHEY and SMNVEV (reference sequence). The V and J ends lost 5 bases and 3 bases respectively, with 16 bases between them. The CDR3 is 15 residues long. In DNA form, the CDR3 reads TGTGCCAGCAGTCCTCTGGCGGGGGTCTACTATGGCTACACCTTC. Translation: CASSPLAGVYYGYTF.

The rearrangement joins TRBV11-3 to TRBJ2-1; TRBD2 agrees at 7 bases. Looked up from germline, CDR1 is SGHNT and CDR2 is YENEEA. The CDR3 has 15 residues. The V and J ends lost 1 base and 7 bases, in that order; junction bases with no gene match: 7. The CDR3 bases are TGTGCCAGCAGCTTAGCGGGGGGAACGGGAAATGAGCAGTTCTTC. Amino acids: CASSLAGGTGNEQFF.